This T cell receptor (beta chain) comes out of a study of radiation and T cells in renal cell carcinoma. Germline V gives CDR1 MNHEY, CDR2 SMNVEV (reference sequence). The CDR3 has 15 residues. Trimming at V came to 9 bases and at J to 4 bases, leaving 11 bases not matched to a gene. Indicated time point: blood 2 weeks post-SBRT. Regarding treatment: 15 Gy SBRT to primary tumor, nephrectomy 4 weeks later. To note about this clone: Its cognate antigen is unknown.

TCRdb's table, derived via immunoSEQ multiplex PCR, lists solely in-frame clones and lacks some. The table has tens of thousands of clones, around three quarters seen once; the top ten hold around 28%. Points from the study as a whole: From baseline, blood top tumor clonotypes peaked at 2 weeks post-radiation. Without pretreatment biopsies, baseline tumor clonotype presence was undetermined.

Specimen: blood, collected from a patient whose treatment included radiotherapy and nephrectomy. This chain uses TRBV27 with TRBJ1-2, with 10 bases fitting TRBD1. This receptor was obtained from a woman in her 70s with renal cell carcinoma. The CDR3 nucleotides read TGTGCCAGGGGGGTGTCGACAGGGGGCGCCTATGGCTACACCTTC. It is translated as CARGVSTGGAYGYTF.